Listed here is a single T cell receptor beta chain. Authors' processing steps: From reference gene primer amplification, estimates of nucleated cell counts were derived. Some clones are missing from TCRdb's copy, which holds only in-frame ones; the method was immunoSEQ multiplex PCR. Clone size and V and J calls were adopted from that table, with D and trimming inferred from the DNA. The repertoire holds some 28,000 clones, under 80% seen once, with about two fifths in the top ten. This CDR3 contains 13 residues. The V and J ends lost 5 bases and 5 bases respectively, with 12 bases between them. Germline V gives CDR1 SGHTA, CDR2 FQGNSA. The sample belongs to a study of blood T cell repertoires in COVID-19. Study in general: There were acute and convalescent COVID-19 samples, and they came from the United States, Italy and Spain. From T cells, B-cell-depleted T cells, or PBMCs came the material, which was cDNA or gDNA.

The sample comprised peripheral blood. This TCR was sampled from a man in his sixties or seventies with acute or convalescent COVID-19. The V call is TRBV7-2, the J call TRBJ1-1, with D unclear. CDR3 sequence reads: CASSRFAETEAFF. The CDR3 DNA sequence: TGTGCCAGCAGCCGCTTTGCAGAAACTGAAGCTTTCTTT.